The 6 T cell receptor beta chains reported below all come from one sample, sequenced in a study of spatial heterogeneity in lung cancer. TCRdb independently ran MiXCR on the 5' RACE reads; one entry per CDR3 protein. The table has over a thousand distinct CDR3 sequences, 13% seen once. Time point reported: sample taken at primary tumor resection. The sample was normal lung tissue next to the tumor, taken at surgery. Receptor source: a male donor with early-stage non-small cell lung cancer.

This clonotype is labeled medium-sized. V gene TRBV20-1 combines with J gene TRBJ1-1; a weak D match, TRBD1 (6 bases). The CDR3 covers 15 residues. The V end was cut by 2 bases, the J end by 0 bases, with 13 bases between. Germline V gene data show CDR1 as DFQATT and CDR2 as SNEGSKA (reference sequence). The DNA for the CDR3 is TGCAGTGCTAGAATCTTTGGGGGCATGAACACTGAAGCTTTCTTT. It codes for CSARIFGGMNTEAFF.

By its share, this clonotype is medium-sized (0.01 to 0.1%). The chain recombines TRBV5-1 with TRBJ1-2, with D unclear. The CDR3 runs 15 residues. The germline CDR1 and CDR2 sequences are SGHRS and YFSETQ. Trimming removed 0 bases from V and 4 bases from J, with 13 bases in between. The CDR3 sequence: CASSLGSVGSYGYTF. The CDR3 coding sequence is TGCGCCAGCAGCTTGGGATCGGTCGGCAGCTATGGCTACACCTTC.

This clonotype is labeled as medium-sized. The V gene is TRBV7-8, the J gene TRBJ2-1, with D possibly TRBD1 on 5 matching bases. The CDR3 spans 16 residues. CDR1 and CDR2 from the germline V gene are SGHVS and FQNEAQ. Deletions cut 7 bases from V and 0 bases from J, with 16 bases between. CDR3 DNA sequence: TGTGCCAGCAAATTACAGGCAGGAAGCTCCTACAATGAGCAGTTCTTC. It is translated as CASKLQAGSSYNEQFF.

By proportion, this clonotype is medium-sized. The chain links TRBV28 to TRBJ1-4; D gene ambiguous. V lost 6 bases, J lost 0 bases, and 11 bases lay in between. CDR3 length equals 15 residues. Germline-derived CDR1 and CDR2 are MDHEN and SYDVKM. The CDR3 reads CASRIAGTTNEKLFF. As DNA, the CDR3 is TGTGCCAGCAGGATTGCGGGAACAACTAATGAAAAACTGTTTTTT.

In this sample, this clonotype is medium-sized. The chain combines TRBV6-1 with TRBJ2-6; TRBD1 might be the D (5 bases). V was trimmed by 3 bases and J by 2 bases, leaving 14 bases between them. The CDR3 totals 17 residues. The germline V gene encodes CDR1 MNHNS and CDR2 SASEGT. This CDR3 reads CASSDPDRTPGANVLTF. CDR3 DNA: TGTGCCAGCAGTGATCCTGACAGAACCCCTGGGGCCAACGTCCTGACTTTC.

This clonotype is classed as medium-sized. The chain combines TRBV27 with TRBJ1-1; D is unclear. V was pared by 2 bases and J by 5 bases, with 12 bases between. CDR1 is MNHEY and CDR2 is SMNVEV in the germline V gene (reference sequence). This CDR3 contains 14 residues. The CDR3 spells CASSLEASRTEAFF. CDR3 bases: TGTGCCAGCAGTTTAGAAGCCAGCCGGACTGAAGCTTTCTTT.